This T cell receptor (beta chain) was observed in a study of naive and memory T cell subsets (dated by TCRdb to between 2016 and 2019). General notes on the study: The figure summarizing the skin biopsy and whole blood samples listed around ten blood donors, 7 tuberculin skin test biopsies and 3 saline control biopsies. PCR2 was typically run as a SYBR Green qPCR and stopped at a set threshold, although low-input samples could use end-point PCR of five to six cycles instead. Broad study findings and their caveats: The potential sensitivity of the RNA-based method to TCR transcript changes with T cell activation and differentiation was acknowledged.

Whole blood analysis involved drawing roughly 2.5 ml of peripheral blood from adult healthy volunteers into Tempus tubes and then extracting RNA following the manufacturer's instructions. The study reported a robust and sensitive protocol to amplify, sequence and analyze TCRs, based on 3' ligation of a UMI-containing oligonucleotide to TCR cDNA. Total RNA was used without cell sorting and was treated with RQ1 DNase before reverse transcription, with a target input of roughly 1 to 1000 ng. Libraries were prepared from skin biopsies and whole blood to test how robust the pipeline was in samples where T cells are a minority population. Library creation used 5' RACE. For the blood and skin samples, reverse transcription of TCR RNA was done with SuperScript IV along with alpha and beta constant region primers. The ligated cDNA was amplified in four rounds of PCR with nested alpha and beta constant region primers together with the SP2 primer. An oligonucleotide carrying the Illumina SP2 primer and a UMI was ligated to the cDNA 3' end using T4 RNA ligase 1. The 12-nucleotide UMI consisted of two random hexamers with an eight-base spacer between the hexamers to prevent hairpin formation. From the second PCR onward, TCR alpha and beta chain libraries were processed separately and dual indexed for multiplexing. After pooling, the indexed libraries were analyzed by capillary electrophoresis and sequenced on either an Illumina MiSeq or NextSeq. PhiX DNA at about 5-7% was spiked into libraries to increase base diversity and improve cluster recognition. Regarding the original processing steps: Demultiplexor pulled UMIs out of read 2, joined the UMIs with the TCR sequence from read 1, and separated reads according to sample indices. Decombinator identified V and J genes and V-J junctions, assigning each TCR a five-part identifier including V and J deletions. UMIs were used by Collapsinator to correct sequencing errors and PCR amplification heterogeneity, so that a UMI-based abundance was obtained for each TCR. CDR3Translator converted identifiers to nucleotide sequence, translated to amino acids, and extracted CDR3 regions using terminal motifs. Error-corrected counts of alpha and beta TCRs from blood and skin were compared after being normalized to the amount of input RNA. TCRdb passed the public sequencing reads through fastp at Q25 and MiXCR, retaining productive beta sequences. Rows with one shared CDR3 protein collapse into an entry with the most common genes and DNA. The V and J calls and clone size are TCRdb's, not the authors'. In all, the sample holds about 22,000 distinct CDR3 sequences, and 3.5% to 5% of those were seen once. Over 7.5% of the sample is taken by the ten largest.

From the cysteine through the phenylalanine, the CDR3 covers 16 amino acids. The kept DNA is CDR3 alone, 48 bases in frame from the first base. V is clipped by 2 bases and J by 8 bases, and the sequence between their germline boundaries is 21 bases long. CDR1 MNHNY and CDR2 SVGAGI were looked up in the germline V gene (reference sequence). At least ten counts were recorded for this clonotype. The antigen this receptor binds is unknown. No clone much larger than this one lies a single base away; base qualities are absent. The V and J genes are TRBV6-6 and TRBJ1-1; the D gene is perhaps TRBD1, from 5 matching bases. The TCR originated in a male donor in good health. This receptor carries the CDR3 CASSYPGTLGVVEAFF. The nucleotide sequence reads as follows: TGTGCCAGCAGTTACCCAGGGACCCTCGGGGTCGTGGAAGCTTTCTTT.